This T cell receptor (beta chain) was sequenced in a study of human T cells and chemical hapten exposure. This clonotype was seen only a few times. Authors' processing steps: Samples held a median of 95,638 TCRs, range about 20,000–690,600. MiXCR was run by TCRdb on the RACE reads, yielding one entry per CDR3 protein. V and J calls and clone size were set by TCRdb, not the authors. The sample consists of 240,000 or so distinct CDR3 sequences, more than 6.5% of them appearing once. The germline CDR1 and CDR2 sequences are LNHNV and YYDKDF (reference sequence). Trimming stripped 0 bases from V and 4 bases from J, with 10 bases between. The CDR3 is made up of 14 amino acids. Time point in this sample: pre-sensitization, week 0. Treatment indicated: therapeutic diphenylcyclopropenone sensitization with weekly scalp DPC.

This clonotype originated in a woman aged 40 to 50 with alopecia areata. Some clones in this sample may be carry-over from other donors' samples. The sequenced sample was whole blood, obtained in connection with sensitization to the hapten diphenylcyclopropenone (DPC). The chain is built from TRBV15 and TRBJ2-7, with D unresolved. CDR3: CATSRDPGPYEQYF. The CDR3 nucleotides are TGTGCCACCAGCAGAGATCCCGGTCCTTACGAGCAGTACTTC.